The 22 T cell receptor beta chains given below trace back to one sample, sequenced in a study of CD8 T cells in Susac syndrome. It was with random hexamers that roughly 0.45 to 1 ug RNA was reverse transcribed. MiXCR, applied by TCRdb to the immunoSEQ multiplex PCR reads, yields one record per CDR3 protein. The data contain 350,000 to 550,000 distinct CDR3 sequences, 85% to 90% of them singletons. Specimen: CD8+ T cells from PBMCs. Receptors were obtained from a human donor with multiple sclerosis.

DNA for the CDR3: TGTGCCAGCTCACCACCGGACCAACTGCCCTACAATGAGCAGTTCTTC. Protein: CASSPPDQLPYNEQFF. This rearrangement joins TRBV18 to TRBJ2-1, with D uncertain. Germline CDR1 and CDR2: KGHSH and LQKENI. V lost 0 bases and J lost 2, with 11 bases in between. The CDR3 is 16 amino acids.

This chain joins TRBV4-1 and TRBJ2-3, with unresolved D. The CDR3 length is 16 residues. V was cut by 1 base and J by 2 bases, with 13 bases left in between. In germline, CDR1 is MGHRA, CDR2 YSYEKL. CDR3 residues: CASSQVLSTYTDTQYF. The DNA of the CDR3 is TGCGCCAGCAGCCAAGTCCTTAGCACCTACACAGATACGCAGTATTTT.

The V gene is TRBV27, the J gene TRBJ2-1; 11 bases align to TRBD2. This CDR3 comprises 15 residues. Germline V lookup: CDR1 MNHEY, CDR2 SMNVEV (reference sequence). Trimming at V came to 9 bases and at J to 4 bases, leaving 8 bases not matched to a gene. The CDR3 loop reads CASETSGSLYNEQFF. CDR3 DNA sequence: TGTGCCAGTGAAACTAGCGGGAGTCTGTACAATGAGCAGTTCTTC.

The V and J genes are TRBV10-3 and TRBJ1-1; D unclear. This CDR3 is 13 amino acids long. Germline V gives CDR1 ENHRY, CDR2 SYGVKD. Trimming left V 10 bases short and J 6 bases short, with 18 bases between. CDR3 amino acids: CATMDLTGAEAFF. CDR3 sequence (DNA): TGTGCCACCATGGATCTCACTGGGGCTGAAGCTTTCTTT.

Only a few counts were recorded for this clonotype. The CDR3: CASSISGQGLYEQYF. In DNA, the CDR3 is TGTGCCAGTAGTATTTCGGGACAGGGTTTATACGAGCAGTACTTC. This sequence joins TRBV19 and TRBJ2-7, with 9 positions matching TRBD1. The CDR3 extends over 15 amino acids. The V gene's germline CDR1 is LNHDA and CDR2 SQIVND (reference sequence). The V segment lost 3 bases and the J segment 4 bases; nucleotides outside the gene matches: 7.

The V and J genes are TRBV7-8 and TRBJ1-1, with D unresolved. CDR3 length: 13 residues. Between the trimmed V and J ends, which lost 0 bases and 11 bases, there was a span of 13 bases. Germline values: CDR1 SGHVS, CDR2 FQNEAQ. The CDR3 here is CASSLAVRDGAFF. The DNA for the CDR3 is TGTGCCAGCAGCTTAGCGGTCCGGGATGGGGCTTTCTTT.

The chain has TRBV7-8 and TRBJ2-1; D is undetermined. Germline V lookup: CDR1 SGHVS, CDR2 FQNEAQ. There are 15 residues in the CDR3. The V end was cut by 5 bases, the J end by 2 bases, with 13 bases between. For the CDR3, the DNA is TGTGCCAGCAGCCCCCGGACGGAAACCTACAATGAGCAGTTCTTC. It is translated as CASSPRTETYNEQFF.

The CDR3 loop is CASSPKTSGENTGELFF. The CDR3 DNA follows: TGCGCCAGCAGCCCGAAGACTAGCGGGGAGAACACCGGGGAGCTGTTTTTT. This chain uses TRBV4-1 with TRBJ2-2; TRBD2 matches at 11 bases. J lost 1 base, V lost 4 bases, and 5 bases had no gene match. CDR3 length: 17 residues. The germline CDR1 and CDR2 sequences are MGHRA and YSYEKL.

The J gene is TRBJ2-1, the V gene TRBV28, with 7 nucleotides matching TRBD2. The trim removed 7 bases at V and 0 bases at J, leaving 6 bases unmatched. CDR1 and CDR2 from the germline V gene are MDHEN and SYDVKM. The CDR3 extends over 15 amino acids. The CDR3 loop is CASTHSGASYNEQFF. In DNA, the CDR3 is TGTGCCAGCACCCACAGCGGGGCCTCCTACAATGAGCAGTTCTTC.

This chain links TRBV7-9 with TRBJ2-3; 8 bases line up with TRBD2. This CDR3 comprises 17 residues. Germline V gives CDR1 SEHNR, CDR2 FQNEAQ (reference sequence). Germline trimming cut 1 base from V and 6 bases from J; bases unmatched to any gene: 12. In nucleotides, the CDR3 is TGTGCCAGCAGCTTAGAAAGCGGGGGCTTTGGTATGGATACGCAGTATTTT. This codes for CASSLESGGFGMDTQYF.

CDR3 loop: CASSISGSPNTGELFF. DNA for the CDR3: TGTGCCAGCAGTATTAGCGGGAGCCCGAACACCGGGGAGCTGTTTTTT. The chain recombines TRBV12-3 or TRBV12-4 with TRBJ2-2; 9 bases match TRBD2. V was pared by 5 bases and J by 0 bases, with 4 bases of the junction left unmatched. The CDR3 has 16 amino acids.

As DNA, the CDR3 is TGTGCCAGCAGACAGGACAGGAGAGGCACAGATACGCAGTATTTT. It translates to CASRQDRRGTDTQYF. The chain is built from TRBV2 and TRBJ2-3, with TRBD1 matching 7 bases. The V segment lost 6 bases and the J segment 1 base; nucleotides outside the gene matches: 7. Germline loops: CDR1 SNHLY, CDR2 FYNNEI. The CDR3 consists of 15 residues.

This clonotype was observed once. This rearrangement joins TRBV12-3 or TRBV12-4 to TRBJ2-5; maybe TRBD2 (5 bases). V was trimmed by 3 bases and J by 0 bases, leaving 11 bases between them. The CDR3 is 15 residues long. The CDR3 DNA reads TGTGCCAGCAGTTTCCTTTCGGGGAACCAAGAGACCCAGTACTTC. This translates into CASSFLSGNQETQYF.

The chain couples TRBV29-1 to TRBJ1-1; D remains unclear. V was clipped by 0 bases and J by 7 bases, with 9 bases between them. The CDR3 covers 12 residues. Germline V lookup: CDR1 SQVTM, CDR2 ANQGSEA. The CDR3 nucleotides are TGCAGCGTTGAAGATCCAGAGAATGAAGCTTTCTTT. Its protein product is CSVEDPENEAFF. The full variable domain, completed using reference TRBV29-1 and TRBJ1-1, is SAVISQKPSRDICQRGTSLTIQCQVDSQVTMMFWYRQQPGQSLTLIATANQGSEATYESGFVIDKFPISRPNLTFSTLTVSNMSPEDSSIYLCSVEDPENEAFFGQGTRLTVV.

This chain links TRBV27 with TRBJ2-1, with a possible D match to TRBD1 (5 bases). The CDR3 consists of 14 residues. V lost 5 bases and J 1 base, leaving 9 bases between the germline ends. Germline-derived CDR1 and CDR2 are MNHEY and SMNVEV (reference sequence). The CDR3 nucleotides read TGTGCCAGCAGTGGGGCAGCATCCTACAATGAGCAGTTCTTC. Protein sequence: CASSGAASYNEQFF.

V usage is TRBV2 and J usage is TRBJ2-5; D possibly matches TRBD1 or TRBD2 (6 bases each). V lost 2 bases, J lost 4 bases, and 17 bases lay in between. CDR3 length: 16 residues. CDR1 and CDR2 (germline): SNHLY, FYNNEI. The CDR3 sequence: CASSERGERWGETQYF. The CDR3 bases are TGTGCCAGCAGTGAAAGGGGGGAGAGATGGGGAGAGACCCAGTACTTC.

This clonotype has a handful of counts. CDR3 protein: CASSQDGTVEQYF. CDR3 coding DNA: TGTGCCAGCAGCCAAGATGGAACGGTCGAGCAGTACTTC. This chain links TRBV3-1 with TRBJ2-7; D gene uncertain. The V end was cut by 0 bases, the J end by 6 bases, with 9 bases between. This CDR3 is built from 13 residues. The germline V gene has CDR1 LGHDT and CDR2 YNNKEL (reference sequence).

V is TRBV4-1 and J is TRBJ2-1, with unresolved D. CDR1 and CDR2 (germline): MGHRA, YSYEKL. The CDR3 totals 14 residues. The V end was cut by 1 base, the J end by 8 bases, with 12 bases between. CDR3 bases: TGCGCCAGCAGCCAAGTTGAGTCCCTCGATGAGCAGTTCTTC. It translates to CASSQVESLDEQFF.

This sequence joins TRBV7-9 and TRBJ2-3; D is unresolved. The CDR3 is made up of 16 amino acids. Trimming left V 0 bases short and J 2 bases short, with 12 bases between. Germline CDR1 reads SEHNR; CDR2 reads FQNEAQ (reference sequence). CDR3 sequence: CASSLAHGVDTDTQYF. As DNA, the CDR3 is TGTGCCAGCAGCTTAGCGCATGGGGTCGACACAGATACGCAGTATTTT.

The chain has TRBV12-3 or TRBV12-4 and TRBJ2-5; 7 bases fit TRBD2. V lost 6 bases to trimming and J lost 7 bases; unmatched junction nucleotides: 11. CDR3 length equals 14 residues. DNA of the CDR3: TGTGCCAGCAGCCCCTCTGTGGGGGGGATGACCCAGTACTTC. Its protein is CASSPSVGGMTQYF.

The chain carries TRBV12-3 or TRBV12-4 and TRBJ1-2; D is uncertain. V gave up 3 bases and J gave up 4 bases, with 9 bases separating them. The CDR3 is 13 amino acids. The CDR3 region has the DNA TGTGCCAGCAGTTTCTTACAGAGCTATGGCTACACCTTC. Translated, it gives CASSFLQSYGYTF.

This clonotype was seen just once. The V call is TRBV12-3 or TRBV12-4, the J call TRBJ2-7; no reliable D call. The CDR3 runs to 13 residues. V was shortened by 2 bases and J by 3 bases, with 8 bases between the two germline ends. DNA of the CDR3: TGTGCCAGCAGTTTATCGCAGAGCTACGAGCAGTACTTC. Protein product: CASSLSQSYEQYF.